This T cell receptor (beta chain) was sequenced during a study of cytomegalovirus exposure and HLA in healthy donors. 13 Jbeta primers and 60 Vbeta primers were used for the PCR. The method was immunoSEQ multiplex PCR; TCRdb's version includes in-frame clones alone and lacks a portion of them. This table holds 100,000 or so clones, around 79% found once. Per the germline V gene, CDR1 is MNHEY and CDR2 is SMNVEV (reference sequence). Trimming removed 6 bases from V and 6 bases from J, with 12 bases in between. The CDR3 runs to 13 residues. The sequenced sample was PBMCs. This clonotype was obtained from a woman in her forties in good health and CMV-seropositive. The V and J genes are TRBV27 and TRBJ2-1; D gene ambiguous. The CDR3 is CASSRTTLNEQFF. The CDR3 nucleotides read TGTGCCAGCAGCCGAACGACACTCAATGAGCAGTTCTTC.